Each of the 10 T cell receptor beta chains below was sequenced from the same sample in a study of breast tumors, draining lymph nodes, adjacent tissues (dated by TCRdb to the mid-2010s). Libraries were made using multiplex PCR. TCRdb shows the sequencer as Illumina HiSeq 2000. The public reads were quality trimmed at Q25 with fastp and then assembled into clones with MiXCR by TCRdb, keeping productive beta chains. CDR3 protein duplicates are merged, each entry listing the most common genes and DNA. Present in this sample are about 46,000 distinct CDR3 sequences, around 23% of which were seen just once. Over 6.5% of the sample is taken by the ten largest. The specimen was breast tumor tissue. These receptors were obtained from a female donor with breast cancer. Some clones in this sample may be carry-over from other donors' samples.

This clonotype was found a few times. The J gene is TRBJ2-5, the V gene TRBV2, with a weak D call TRBD1 (6 bases). CDR3 length: 14 residues. Germline values: CDR1 SNHLY, CDR2 FYNNEI. The V gene lost 5 bases and the J gene lost 5 bases, with 15 bases spanning the gap. CDR3 region: CASSSDRLTETQYF. The DNA for the CDR3 is TGTGCCAGCAGTTCCGACAGGCTAACGGAGACCCAGTACTTC. Combining the CDR3 with reference TRBV2 and TRBJ2-5 gives the whole variable domain EPEVTQTPSHQVTQMGQEVILRCVPISNHLYFYWYRQILGQKVEFLVSFYNNEISEKSEIFDDQFSVERPDGSNFTLKIRSTKLEDSAMYFCASSSDRLTETQYFGPGTRLLVL.

Of note for this clonotype: Being one base from a much bigger clone, this may be a read error. The V and J genes are TRBV5-1 and TRBJ2-5; 15 bases align to TRBD2. Germline CDR1 is SGHRS and CDR2 is YFSETQ. The J segment lost 5 bases and the V segment lost 8 bases, leaving 7 bases of the junction unmatched. The CDR3 consists of 15 residues. CDR3 bases: TGCGCCAGTAGGACTAGCGGGGGGGCCGAGGAGACCCAGTACTTC. It translates to CASRTSGGAEETQYF.

There are many counts of this clonotype. In DNA form, the CDR3 reads TGTGCCAGCAGGACCCACGGTAGCGGCTACGAGCAGTACTTC. As protein: CASRTHGSGYEQYF. The chain couples TRBV28 to TRBJ2-7; TRBD2 is a possible D gene (6 bases). CDR3 length: 14 amino acids. Trimming took 6 bases from V and 3 from J, leaving 15 bases between them. The germline V gene has CDR1 MDHEN and CDR2 SYDVKM.

In its sample, this clonotype was seen many times. The V call is TRBV12-3 or TRBV12-4, the J call TRBJ2-3; D is perhaps TRBD2 (5 bases). The V end lost 4 bases, the J end lost 1 base, and 12 bases lay between the germline ends. This CDR3 is 15 amino acids long. CDR3 residues: CASSSTGYGTDTQYF. DNA for the CDR3: TGTGCCAGCAGTTCCACGGGGTATGGCACAGATACGCAGTATTTT.

Many counts were recorded for this clonotype. This rearrangement joins TRBV7-9 to TRBJ1-5, with 8 bases fitting TRBD1. The germline V gene encodes CDR1 SEHNR and CDR2 FQNEAQ (reference sequence). The V gene end was trimmed by 4 bases and the J gene end by 7 bases; junction bases not matched to a gene: 9. The CDR3 consists of 15 residues. CDR3: CASSSTGGGEQPQHF. DNA for the CDR3: TGTGCCAGCAGCTCCACAGGGGGAGGCGAGCAGCCCCAGCATTTT.

This clonotype appeared many times. This chain joins TRBV5-1 and TRBJ1-5; 9 nucleotides match TRBD1. CDR1 is SGHRS, CDR2 YFSETQ, per germline. J lost 4 bases, V lost 0 bases, and 2 bases had no gene match. The CDR3 sequence is 15 residues long. The CDR3 here is CASSLGTGVNQPQHF. The CDR3 DNA follows: TGCGCCAGCAGCTTGGGGACAGGGGTTAATCAGCCCCAGCATTTT.

In this sample, this clonotype turned up many times. The J gene is TRBJ2-7, the V gene TRBV20-1, with D unresolved. CDR1 DFQATT and CDR2 SNEGSKA come from the germline V gene (reference sequence). V lost 6 bases, J lost 2 bases, and 14 bases lay in between. The CDR3 covers 13 residues. Here the CDR3 DNA reads TGCAGTGCCCTAAGGGTAGAGACCTACGAGCAGTACTTC. This sequence encodes CSALRVETYEQYF.

This clonotype was seen repeatedly, ten times or more. The chain combines TRBV4-1 with TRBJ1-2; D not resolved. This CDR3 has 15 residues. Germline V gives CDR1 MGHRA, CDR2 YSYEKL. Trimming removed 4 bases at V and 4 bases at J, with 16 bases between. CDR3 DNA: TGCGCCAGCAGCCTCATCATAACAGATAGCTATGGCTACACCTTC. Its translation: CASSLIITDSYGYTF.

As concerns this clonotype: Since no conserved phenylalanine or tryptophan closes the CDR3, a read error is the likely cause. The limits of the CDR3 on the DNA are not certain, so only TCRdb's listed CDR3 is given. The CDR3 loop is CASSAPQGREKGG. The chain recombines TRBV25-1 with TRBJ1-4; the table calls TRBD1, which could not be checked here. CDR1 MGHDK and CDR2 SYGVNS come from the germline V gene. The CDR3 spans 13 amino acids, including both terminal residues.

This clonotype has ten or more counts. The V call is TRBV27, the J call TRBJ2-7; 10 positions match TRBD1. This CDR3 has 14 residues. The J segment lost 4 bases and the V segment lost 6 bases, leaving 6 bases of the junction unmatched. In germline, CDR1 is MNHEY, CDR2 SMNVEV (reference sequence). CDR3 DNA sequence: TGTGCCAGCAGAAGGGGACAGGGGTTGTACGAGCAGTACTTC. Amino acids: CASRRGQGLYEQYF.